The subject of this entry is one TCR beta chain. Its antigen is unknown. These data originate in a study of OX40 agonist ivuxolimab in advanced cancers. Findings of the study overall: Some patients without response likewise showed low normalized clonal expansion.

Germline V gives CDR1 MDHEN, CDR2 SYDVKM. The CDR3 is 15 residues long. Unmatched junction bases numbered 7, after V lost 5 bases and J lost 4 bases. Libraries were prepared by immunoSEQ multiplex PCR; TCRdb keeps only in-frame clonotypes and omits some of them. The table lists 20,000 to 25,000 clones, roughly 85% of them singletons. The sample consisted of CD4+ or CD8+ T cells sorted from blood, taken in a trial of the OX40 agonist ivuxolimab. V and J are TRBV28 and TRBJ2-7; 11 bases agree with TRBD2. The sequence came from an adult with an advanced solid tumor such as melanoma, head and neck, liver or kidney cancer. CDR3 DNA: TGTGCCAGCAGTCCCGAAGGGACTAGCGGATACGAGCAGTACTTC. As protein: CASSPEGTSGYEQYF. Based on the CDR3 plus reference TRBV28 and TRBJ2-7, the full variable domain is DVKVTQSSRYLVKRTGEKVFLECVQDMDHENMFWYRQDPGLGLRLIYFSYDVKMKEKGDIPEGYSVSREKKERFSLILESASTNQTSMYLCASSPEGTSGYEQYFGPGTRLTVT.